These 20 T cell receptor beta chains share one sample of origin, sequenced in a study of metastatic and nonmetastatic thyroid tumors. Among the patients, none had received any treatment before thyroid surgery. TCRdb re-called the PCR reads with MiXCR. The table shows more than 10,000 clones, with around 10% occurring only once. The specimen sequenced was blood. These receptors originate from a female donor with papillary thyroid cancer or a benign thyroid nodule (not recorded which). Some clones in this sample may be carry-over from other donors' samples.

In its sample, this clone was seen many times. This chain links TRBV11-1 with TRBJ2-7, with 11 positions matching TRBD2. Unmatched junction bases numbered 8, after V lost 1 base and J lost 3 bases. The CDR3 consists of 17 residues. Germline CDR1 is SGHAT and CDR2 is FQDESV (reference sequence). CDR3 residues: CASSLGLAGGLGYEQYF. DNA for the CDR3: TGTGCCAGCAGCTTAGGGCTAGCGGGAGGACTGGGCTACGAGCAGTACTTC.

This clone has a count of ten or more. J is TRBJ2-6 and V is TRBV27, with D unclear. The V gene's germline CDR1 is MNHEY and CDR2 SMNVEV (reference sequence). Trimming shortened V by 7 bases and J by 0 bases, and 7 bases separated the two germline ends. The CDR3 spans 14 residues. CDR3 DNA sequence: TGTGCCAGCACCAGCCCCTCTGGGGCCAACGTCCTGACTTTC. Its protein product is CASTSPSGANVLTF.

By sample fraction, this clone is medium-sized. The V call is TRBV28, the J call TRBJ2-7; no clear D. The germline V gene encodes CDR1 MDHEN and CDR2 SYDVKM. The CDR3 sequence is 13 residues long. Trimming shortened V by 2 bases and J by 2 bases, and 7 bases separated the two germline ends. Here the CDR3 DNA reads TGTGCCAGCAGTTTAAGGCAGGCCTACGAGCAGTACTTC. Its translation: CASSLRQAYEQYF.

This clone was observed many times. The J gene is TRBJ1-6, the V gene TRBV7-3; D possibly corresponds to TRBD1 (5 bases). Trimming removed 4 bases at V and 4 bases at J, with 11 bases between. The CDR3 has 15 amino acids. The germline CDR1 and CDR2 sequences are SGHTA and FQGTGA. As DNA, the CDR3 is TGTGCCAGCAGCTCCGTTGGGGGGTATAATTCACCCCTCCACTTT. Translation gives CASSSVGGYNSPLHF.

This clone ranks as medium-sized (0.01 to 0.1%). The chain is built from TRBV6-6 and TRBJ2-7, with 10 nucleotides matching TRBD2. The CDR3 consists of 14 residues. The trim removed 2 bases at V and 7 bases at J, leaving 5 bases unmatched. From germline, CDR1 is MNHNY and CDR2 SVGAGI (reference sequence). In DNA form, the CDR3 reads TGTGCCAGCAGTTACACCGGGACTAGCGAAGAGCAGTACTTC. Translation: CASSYTGTSEEQYF.

At least ten counts were recorded for this clone. The rearrangement joins TRBV7-3 to TRBJ2-3; no clear D gene. V lost 2 bases to trimming and J lost 4 bases, with 7 bases between them. The CDR3 spans 13 residues. The germline gives CDR1 SGHTA, CDR2 FQGTGA. CDR3 sequence: CASSLLMADTQYF. The CDR3 DNA reads as TGTGCCAGCAGCTTACTAATGGCAGATACGCAGTATTTT.

This clone has a count of ten or more. The chain recombines TRBV5-6 with TRBJ2-1, with D unresolved. Germline lookup yields CDR1 SGHDT and CDR2 YYEEEE. The germline V and J ends were trimmed by 4 bases and 6 bases, with 8 bases remaining between them. The CDR3 loop spans 12 amino acids. The CDR3 region is CASSRPSNEQFF. CDR3 bases: TGTGCCAGCAGCCGACCCTCCAATGAGCAGTTCTTC.

The chain joins TRBV28 to TRBJ2-7; 8 nucleotides match TRBD2. Germline V CDR1 and CDR2: MDHEN, SYDVKM. V gave up 9 bases and J gave up 2 bases; unmatched junction bases: 6. The CDR3 loop spans 13 amino acids. The CDR3 sequence: CARSRTSTYEQYF. The CDR3 bases are TGTGCCAGATCTAGGACTAGCACCTACGAGCAGTACTTC.

This clone is medium-sized (0.01 to 0.1%) by share. The genes are TRBV6-1 and TRBJ2-6, with D perhaps TRBD1 (6 bases). The CDR3 spans 15 residues. Germline-derived CDR1 and CDR2 are MNHNS and SASEGT. Deletions cut 6 bases from V and 4 bases from J, with 13 bases between. The DNA for the CDR3 is TGTGCCAGCAGACCAACAGGGATCGGGGCCAACGTCCTGACTTTC. Amino acids: CASRPTGIGANVLTF.

This clone is deemed medium-sized (0.01 to 0.1%). J is TRBJ2-3 and V is TRBV30; no clear D. V dropped 5 bases and J dropped 6 bases, with 6 bases sitting between them. The germline CDR1 and CDR2 sequences are GTSNPN and SVGIG (reference sequence). CDR3 length: 10 residues. The CDR3 DNA follows: TGTGCCTGGTCGGTGGATACGCAGTATTTT. It is translated as CAWSVDTQYF.

This clone was found once. A much larger clone differs from this one at a single base, so this may be a read error. CDR3 in amino acids: CASSQAPGIEKLFF. CDR3 sequence (DNA): TGTGCCAGCAGCCAAGCGCCCGGGATCGAAAAACTGTTTTTT. The chain carries TRBV3-1 and TRBJ1-4; D uncertain. The CDR3 spans 14 residues. Looked up from germline, CDR1 is LGHDT and CDR2 is YNNKEL (reference sequence). Trimming took off 1 base at V and 8 bases at J, with 11 bases between the two ends.

This clone was found many times. The V gene is TRBV4-3, the J gene TRBJ2-7; 9 nucleotides agree with TRBD1. CDR3 length: 17 amino acids. With V trimmed by 1 base and J by 3 bases, 10 bases remained unmatched. Looked up from germline, CDR1 is LGHNA and CDR2 is YSLEER. CDR3 DNA sequence: TGCGCCAGCAGCCAAGGGACAGCCGGGACAGGGTTCTACGAGCAGTACTTC. It is translated as CASSQGTAGTGFYEQYF.

In this sample, this clone turned up many times. This chain links TRBV30 with TRBJ1-2, with a weak D call TRBD1 (6 bases). From germline, CDR1 is GTSNPN and CDR2 SVGIG (reference sequence). CDR3 length equals 14 residues. V lost 2 bases and J lost 5, with 15 bases in between. CDR3 sequence reads: CAWSTKTGVYGYTF. CDR3 sequence (DNA): TGTGCCTGGAGTACTAAGACAGGAGTTTATGGCTACACCTTC. Based on the CDR3 plus reference TRBV30 and TRBJ1-2, the full variable domain is SQTIHQWPATLVQPVGSPLSLECTVEGTSNPNLYWYRQAAGRGLQLLFYSVGIGQISSEVPQNLSASRPQDRQFILSSKKLLLSDSGFYLCAWSTKTGVYGYTFGSGTRLTVV.

This clone was recorded at least ten times. The rearrangement joins TRBV19 to TRBJ1-5; D perhaps matches TRBD1 (5 bases). This CDR3 has 12 amino acids. Germline V gene lookup returns CDR1 LNHDA and CDR2 SQIVND (reference sequence). Trimming took off 6 bases at V and 5 bases at J, with 8 bases between the two ends. In DNA, the CDR3 is TGTGCCAGTAGACAGGCGTATCAGCCCCAGCATTTT. Translating it yields CASRQAYQPQHF.

The chain has TRBV28 and TRBJ1-1; TRBD1 agrees at 7 bases. V lost 2 bases and J lost 0; bases outside the gene matches: 9. Germline V gene data show CDR1 as MDHEN and CDR2 as SYDVKM. The CDR3 is 17 amino acids. The CDR3 sequence: CASSLRARGVLNTEAFF. In nucleotides, the CDR3 is TGTGCCAGCAGTTTAAGGGCCAGGGGGGTATTGAACACTGAAGCTTTCTTT.

This clone was seen ten or more times. The chain joins TRBV29-1 to TRBJ2-1; the D gene is possibly TRBD2 (5 bases). CDR3 size: 14 residues. Germline V gives CDR1 SQVTM, CDR2 ANQGSEA. The ends were cut back, 6 bases at V and 5 bases at J, with 17 bases in the middle. CDR3 sequence (DNA): TGCAGCGTCCCGTCGGGAATAGGGCACAATGAGCAGTTCTTC. Protein sequence: CSVPSGIGHNEQFF.

This clone was counted only a few times. The junction shows a germline mismatch at one end, possibly a read error. In nucleotides, the CDR3 is TGTGTCAGCACTCCCGGGGGAGGGGAGCCGTACAATGAGCAGTTCTTC. It is translated as CVSTPGGGEPYNEQFF. The chain couples TRBV28 to TRBJ2-1; 7 nucleotides line up with TRBD2. This CDR3 is 16 amino acids long. CDR1 is MDHEN and CDR2 is SYDVKM in the germline V gene. Combining the CDR3 with reference TRBV28 and TRBJ2-1 gives the whole variable domain DVKVTQSSRYLVKRTGEKVFLECVQDMDHENMFWYRQDPGLGLRLIYFSYDVKMKEKGDIPEGYSVSREKKERFSLILESASTNQTSMYLCVSTPGGGEPYNEQFFGPGTRLTVL.

This clone came up many times. The J gene is TRBJ2-7, the V gene TRBV28; unclear D gene. The germline V and J ends were trimmed by 2 bases and 5 bases, with 13 bases remaining between them. The CDR3 is made up of 14 amino acids. Germline V gene lookup returns CDR1 MDHEN and CDR2 SYDVKM. The CDR3 coding sequence is TGTGCCAGCAGTTTAATCTCTTCAGGTGACGAGCAGTACTTC. This codes for CASSLISSGDEQYF.

Ten or more counts support this clone. The chain carries TRBV10-3 and TRBJ2-1; 8 bases align to TRBD2. The CDR3 sequence is 17 residues long. CDR1 and CDR2 from the germline V gene are ENHRY and SYGVKD. Trimming removed 3 bases from V and 6 bases from J; junction bases left unmatched: 13. This chain's CDR3 is CAISDSPGAGVGNEQFF. The CDR3 DNA sequence: TGTGCCATCAGTGATTCGCCCGGAGCGGGGGTGGGCAATGAGCAGTTCTTC.

This clone occurred many times. The chain joins TRBV11-2 to TRBJ2-7; D is ambiguous. Trimming shortened V by 7 bases and J by 2 bases, and 6 bases separated the two germline ends. CDR1 is SGHAT and CDR2 is FQNNGV in the germline V gene. The CDR3 has 11 amino acids. CDR3 amino acids: CASTSAYEQYF. The CDR3 nucleotides read TGTGCCAGCACGTCGGCCTACGAGCAGTACTTC.